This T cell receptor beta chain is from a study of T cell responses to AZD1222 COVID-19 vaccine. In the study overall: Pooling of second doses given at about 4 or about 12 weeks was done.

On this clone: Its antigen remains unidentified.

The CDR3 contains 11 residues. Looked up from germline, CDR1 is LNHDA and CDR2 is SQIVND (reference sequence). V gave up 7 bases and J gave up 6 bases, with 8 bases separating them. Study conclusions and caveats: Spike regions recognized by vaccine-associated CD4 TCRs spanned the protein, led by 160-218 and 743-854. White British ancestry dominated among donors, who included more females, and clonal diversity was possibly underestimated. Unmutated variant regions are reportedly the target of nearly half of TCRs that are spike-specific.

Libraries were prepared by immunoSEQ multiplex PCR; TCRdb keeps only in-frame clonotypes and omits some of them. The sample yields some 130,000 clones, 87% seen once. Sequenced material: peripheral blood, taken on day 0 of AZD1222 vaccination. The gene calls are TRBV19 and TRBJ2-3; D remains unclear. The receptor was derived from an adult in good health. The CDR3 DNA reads TGTGCCAGTAATGACGGCGATACGCAGTATTTT. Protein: CASNDGDTQYF.